The rows below give T cell receptor beta chains drawn from one sample of a study of blood T cell repertoires in COVID-19. Sequencing was performed with immunoSEQ multiplex PCR; in TCRdb, only in-frame clones are kept and a portion is missing. The data contain 90,000 to 110,000 clones, about 86% of them singletons. Source material: peripheral blood. The receptors originated from a man older than 75 with acute or convalescent COVID-19. Each CDR3 is given with its conserved first and last residue. The order of the fields is V gene, J gene, CDR3 protein.

V: TRBV27
J: TRBJ2-2
CDR3: CASSLYGTRTGELFF

V: TRBV6-1
J: TRBJ2-1
CDR3: CASSEAARAPNEQFF

V: TRBV28
J: TRBJ2-7
CDR3: CASSSRTGAYEQYF

V: TRBV7-9
J: TRBJ1-1
CDR3: CASSLDAGGGTEAFF

V: TRBV18
J: TRBJ2-2
CDR3: CASSRWTGGNTGELFF

V: TRBV19
J: TRBJ2-3
CDR3: CASSKTGQTSTDTQYF

V: TRBV5-1
J: TRBJ2-5
CDR3: CASSPDGDGAQYF

V: TRBV5-1
J: TRBJ2-3
CDR3: CASSLYRGQEDTQYF

V: TRBV3-1/TRBV3-2
J: TRBJ2-1
CDR3: CASTDWGSNSYNEQFF

V: TRBV3-1/TRBV3-2
J: TRBJ2-1
CDR3: CASSGQGRGYNEQFF

V: TRBV12-3/TRBV12-4
J: TRBJ2-1
CDR3: CASGLLAGNEQFF

V: TRBV7-7
J: TRBJ2-2
CDR3: CASSPANTGELFF

V: TRBV9
J: TRBJ2-1
CDR3: CASSVEAGDYYNEQFF

V: TRBV24-1
J: TRBJ2-3
CDR3: CATSGAGYTDTQYF

V: TRBV2
J: TRBJ2-1
CDR3: CASRSRGNEQFF

V: TRBV16
J: TRBJ2-1
CDR3: CASSDGRAGEQFF

V: TRBV28
J: TRBJ1-5
CDR3: CASSLGISYTGSSQHF

V: TRBV18
J: TRBJ1-2
CDR3: CASSPQDSNYGYTF

V: TRBV27
J: TRBJ2-7
CDR3: CASSPIIASYEQYF

V: TRBV5-1
J: TRBJ2-7
CDR3: CASSIGTSGGYEQYF

V: TRBV5-4
J: TRBJ2-7
CDR3: CASSQGTVSSYEQYF

V: TRBV30
J: TRBJ2-3
CDR3: CAWARGGGTDTQYF

V: TRBV4-1
J: TRBJ1-1
CDR3: CASSQDLGGPNTEAFF

V: TRBV19
J: TRBJ1-1
CDR3: CASSITGGDTEAFF

V: TRBV5-1
J: TRBJ2-4
CDR3: CASSYGTSENIQYF

V: TRBV7-2
J: TRBJ2-6
CDR3: CASTLIGARQGNVLTF

V: TRBV27
J: TRBJ1-5
CDR3: CASSQSGGDQPQHF

V: TRBV6-5
J: TRBJ1-1
CDR3: CASVFGADTEAFF

V: TRBV28
J: TRBJ1-4
CDR3: CASSLLGQGGEKLFF

V: TRBV4-3
J: TRBJ1-1
CDR3: CASSQDPSNTEAFF

V: TRBV4-2
J: TRBJ1-5
CDR3: CASSQERTGTSNQPQHF

V: TRBV27
J: TRBJ1-4
CDR3: CASRGTGETNEKLFF

V: TRBV6-6
J: TRBJ2-2
CDR3: CASSTSGRAVLGELFF

V: TRBV7-8
J: TRBJ2-2
CDR3: CASSLQGNTGELFF

V: TRBV7-7
J: TRBJ2-1
CDR3: CASSPGLPSYNEQFF

V: TRBV19
J: TRBJ1-5
CDR3: CASSKQGAQPQHF

V: TRBV7-9
J: TRBJ1-1
CDR3: CASSLAESTEAFF

V: TRBV25-1
J: TRBJ2-1
CDR3: CASSKTGRRNEQFF